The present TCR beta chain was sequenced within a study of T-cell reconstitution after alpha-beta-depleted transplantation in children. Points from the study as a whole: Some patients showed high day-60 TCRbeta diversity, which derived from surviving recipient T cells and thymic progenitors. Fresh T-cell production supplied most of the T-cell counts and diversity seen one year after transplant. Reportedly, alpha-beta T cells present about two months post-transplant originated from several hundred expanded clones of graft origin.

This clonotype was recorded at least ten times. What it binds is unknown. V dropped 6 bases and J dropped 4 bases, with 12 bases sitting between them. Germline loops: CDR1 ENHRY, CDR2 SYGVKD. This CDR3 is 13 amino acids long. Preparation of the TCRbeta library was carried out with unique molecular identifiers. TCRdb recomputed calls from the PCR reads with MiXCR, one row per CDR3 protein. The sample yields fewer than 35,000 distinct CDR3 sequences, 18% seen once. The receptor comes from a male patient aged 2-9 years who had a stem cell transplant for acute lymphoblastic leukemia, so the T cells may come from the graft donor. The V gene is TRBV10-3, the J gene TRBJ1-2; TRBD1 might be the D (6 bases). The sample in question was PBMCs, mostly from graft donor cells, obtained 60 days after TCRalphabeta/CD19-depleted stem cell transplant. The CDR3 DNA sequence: TGTGCCATCAGCCCAGGGGTGGCCTATGGCTACACCTTC. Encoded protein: CAISPGVAYGYTF.